This TCR beta chain was sequenced for a study of OX40 agonist ivuxolimab in advanced cancers. On the study more broadly: In this cohort, patients received ivuxolimab, an agonistic anti-OX40 (CD134) antibody. In this trial design, patients received ivuxolimab intravenously at 0.01 to 10 mg/kg every 2 weeks. Hepatocellular carcinoma, melanoma, renal cell or head and neck cancer affected the dose-escalation patients. Enrollees could have had prior anti-PD-1, anti-PD-L1 or anti-CTLA-4 therapy, which roughly 40% had received.

V was clipped by 4 bases and J by 7 bases, with 8 bases between them. Germline V gene sequence: CDR1 SGHVS, CDR2 FQNEAQ. The CDR3 loop spans 11 amino acids. The table came from immunoSEQ multiplex PCR; TCRdb's copy has only in-frame clones and leaves some out. The profile shows some 25,000 clones, 65% to 90% of them singletons. The sample here was CD4+ or CD8+ T cells sorted from blood, taken in a trial of the OX40 agonist ivuxolimab. This receptor was obtained from an adult with an advanced solid tumor such as melanoma, head and neck, liver or kidney cancer. The chain carries TRBV7-8 and TRBJ2-7, with a tentative D call TRBD1 (5 bases). CDR3 loop: CASSSDTEQYF. CDR3 DNA: TGTGCCAGCAGCTCGGACACGGAGCAGTACTTC.